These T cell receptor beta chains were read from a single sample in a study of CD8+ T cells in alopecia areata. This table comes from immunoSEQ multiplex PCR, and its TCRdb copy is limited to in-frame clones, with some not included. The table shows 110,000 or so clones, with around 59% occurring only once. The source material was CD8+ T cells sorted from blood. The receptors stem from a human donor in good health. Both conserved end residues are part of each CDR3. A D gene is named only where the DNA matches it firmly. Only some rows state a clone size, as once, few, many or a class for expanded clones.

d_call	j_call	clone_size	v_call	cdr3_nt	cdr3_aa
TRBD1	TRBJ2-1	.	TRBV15	TGTGCCACCAGCAGCGACAGGGGAATCGGTGAGCAGTTCTTC	CATSSDRGIGEQFF
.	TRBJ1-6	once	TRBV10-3	TGTGCCATCAGTGAGCCAGCATCTAATTCACCCCTCCACTTT	CAISEPASNSPLHF
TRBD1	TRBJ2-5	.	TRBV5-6	TGTGCCAGCAGCCAGGGGACAGGGTGGGCCCAGTACTTC	CASSQGTGWAQYF
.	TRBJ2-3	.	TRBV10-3	TGTGCCATCAGTGGTTCAGGGGAAGCGCCCGATACGCAGTATTTT	CAISGSGEAPDTQYF
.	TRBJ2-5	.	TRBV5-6	TGTGCCAGCAGCTACTTCCTTTGGGGAGATCAAGAGACCCAGTACTTC	CASSYFLWGDQETQYF
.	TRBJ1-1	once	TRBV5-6	TGTGCCAGCAGCTTGTCAGGGAACGGTGAAGCTTTCTTT	CASSLSGNGEAFF
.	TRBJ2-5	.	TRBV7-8	TGTGCCAGCAGCTCCGAAGAGACCCAGTACTTC	CASSSEETQYF
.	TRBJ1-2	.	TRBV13	TGTGCCAGCAGCTTAGCCCAGCAGGGTCCACGCTATGGCTACACCTTC	CASSLAQQGPRYGYTF
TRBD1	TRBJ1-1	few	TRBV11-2	TGCGCCAGCAGCCAAGGTACAGGGGTAGTGACTGAAGCTTTCTTT	CASSQGTGVVTEAFF
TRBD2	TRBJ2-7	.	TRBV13	TGTGCCAGCAGGGAGCGGGGGGCCCCTGGCTACGAGCAGTACTTC	CASRERGAPGYEQYF
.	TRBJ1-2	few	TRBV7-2	TGTGCCAGCAGCCAAGCGGGGGGACGGACGCCTGACCACCTCTATGGCTACACCTTC	CASSQAGGRTPDHLYGYTF
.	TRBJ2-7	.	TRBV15	TGTGCCACCAGCAGAGCAATGGCGGGGAAAGGCTACGAGCAGTACTTC	CATSRAMAGKGYEQYF
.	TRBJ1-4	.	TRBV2	TGTGCCAGCAGTGAAGCGTACGGCCAGAATGAAAAACTGTTTTTT	CASSEAYGQNEKLFF
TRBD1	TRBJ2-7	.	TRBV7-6	TGTGCCAGCAGCCCCGGACAGGACTACGAGCAGTACTTC	CASSPGQDYEQYF
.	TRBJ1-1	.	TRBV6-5	TGTGCCAGCCGATCGGGCACTGAAGCTTTCTTT	CASRSGTEAFF
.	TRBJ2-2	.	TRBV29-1	TGCAGCGCCCGCGGTGGGATAAACACCGGGGAGCTGTTTTTT	CSARGGINTGELFF
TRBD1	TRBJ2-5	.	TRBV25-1	TGTGCCAGCAGTGAATCGACAGGGATCGGTGAGACCCAGTACTTC	CASSESTGIGETQYF
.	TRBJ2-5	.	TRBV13	TGTGCCAGCAGCTCTTCCGGGCAGGGGTCAGAGACCCAGTACTTC	CASSSSGQGSETQYF
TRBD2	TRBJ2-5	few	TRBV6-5	TGTGCCAGCTCCCCCAGCGGGGGGTCCCAAGAGACCCAGTACTTC	CASSPSGGSQETQYF
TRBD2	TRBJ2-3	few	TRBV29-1	TGCAGCGTTGAAAGGGCTAGCGGGGGGACAGATACGCAGTATTTT	CSVERASGGTDTQYF
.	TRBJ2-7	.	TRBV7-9	TGTGCCAGCAGCTTAGCAGGGCGTAGGGACGAGCAGTACTTC	CASSLAGRRDEQYF
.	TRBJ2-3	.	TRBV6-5	TGTGCCAGCAGAGGGGGGCCCTCAGATACGCAGTATTTT	CASRGGPSDTQYF
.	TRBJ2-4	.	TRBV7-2	TGTGCCAGCAGCTTAGGTCTCACCCTGGGGGCCAAAAACATTCAGTACTTC	CASSLGLTLGAKNIQYF
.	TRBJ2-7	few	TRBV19	TGTGCCAGTAGTATAACCGGACAGTCCTACGAGCAGTACTTC	CASSITGQSYEQYF